Sequencing of this TCR beta chain was carried out in a study of T cell responses to AZD1222 COVID-19 vaccine (TCRdb year 2021). Context from the whole study: Because spike-specific TCR depth and breadth did not differ between the two schedules, AZD1222 recipients who got a second dose at roughly 4 weeks were pooled with those who got a second dose at roughly 12 weeks. A total of more than 230 trial participants underwent TCR sequencing, of whom nearly 210 received two doses of AZD1222 and some 25 received two doses of the MenACWY control vaccine. Trial participants were enrolled by age into 18-55, 56-69 and 70-plus year subgroups, with approximately 160, 26 and 62 TCR-sequenced participants respectively. Summary of the overall study and its limitations: The whole spike protein was spanned by vaccine-associated CD4 TCRs, and dominant responses were seen in regions 160-218 and 743-854. After two AZD1222 doses, both the breadth and the depth of spike-specific TCRs were significantly higher than at day 0 and than in MenACWY recipients. Reportedly, almost half of the unique spike-specific TCRs recognized epitopes lying outside the regions that are mutated in the B.1.351 and B.1.1.7 variants. Conclusions about previously exposed vaccinees are limited because only a handful of AZD1222 recipients were SARS-CoV-2 seropositive at baseline. No day 14 peak-response samples were available, so repertoires were characterized only after the peak T cell response. In the small 56-69-year group, the increase in depth fell short of significance, most likely because of low power. Most participants were white British and females outnumbered males, and the authors suggested that clonal diversity may have been underestimated.

V drops 5 bases and J drops 0 bases, leaving 11 bases in between. CDR1 SGHAT and CDR2 FQNNGV are derived from the germline V gene. The CDR3 holds 14 amino acids from the cysteine to the phenylalanine. Only CDR3 DNA is held: 42 bases, read in frame from base 1. A note on this clone: The specificity of this receptor is unknown. Per-base qualities were not stored, and no clone one base away is much larger. This CDR3 is also generated by other DNA sequences in the sample.

The CDR3 regions of human TCRbeta chains were analyzed by immunosequencing. Per the source publication's procedure: TCRs in the repertoires were matched against a reference library of SARS-CoV-2-specific TCRs that had been generated with the MIRA antigen-specificity platform. Breadth was defined as the fraction of unique TCRs that were SARS-CoV-2-associated. Depth was defined as the fraction of total T cells that were SARS-CoV-2-associated. Each spike-specific TCR was assigned to its reactive spike region and to a CD4 or CD8 class using the MIRA data. Log10-transformed breadth and depth values were compared by one-way ANOVA with Sidak's multiple comparisons tests. What TCRdb holds here is the immuneACCESS table cut down to in-frame rearrangements. Part of the clones is not present; checked against another copy, under half of the missing clones reflect an unresolved V gene, and the others are unexplained. V and J calls and clone size are those listed in that table; D and trimming were worked out from the DNA. This sample gives 95,000 to 150,000 clones in total; less than 90% of them show up just once. About 4.2% of the sample belongs to the ten largest clones.

The intended sense of this specimen's time point label: baseline before first vaccination. Vaccinee samples were obtained from the UK trials COV001 and COV002, which included a single-blind randomized controlled phase 2/3 trial of AZD1222 (ChAdOx1 nCoV-19) in healthy adults. Trial participant PBMC samples were collected at day 0 and day 28 after the second dose for TCRbeta chain sequencing. Rearrangement joined TRBV11-2 to TRBJ2-7, with the D gene not clear enough to name. The sequence was obtained from an adult in good health. The sample was peripheral blood, taken on day 0 of AZD1222 vaccination. The sequenced DNA is TGTGCCAGCAGCCTCGGGTTTAGCTCCTACGAGCAGTACTTC. It translates to CASSLGFSSYEQYF.